A selection of T cell receptor beta chains follows, all from one sample in a study of Ad26.COV2.S vaccination and SARS-CoV-2 variants. The data were produced by immunoSEQ multiplex PCR, yet TCRdb's version contains in-frame clones alone and is incomplete. The table lists 360,000 or so clones, roughly 87% of them singletons. Here the sequenced sample was peripheral blood, taken in a trial of Ad26.COV2.S vaccine versus placebo. These TCRs come from a person aged 18-65 years who received the Ad26.COV2.S COVID-19 vaccine or a placebo. The conserved cysteine and the conserved F or W are not part of the CDR3 here. The size of a clone is reported for some rows only, either as once, few or many, or as a class for expanded clones.

TRBJ2-7,TRBV18,NA,ASSPDNPYEQY
TRBJ2-7,TRBV6-5,NA,ASRPDSLSEQY
TRBJ1-1,TRBV5-1,NA,ASSEVDRLEAF
TRBJ2-2,TRBV24-1,once,ATSDSWGRGGELF
TRBJ1-1,TRBV6-1,few,ASSEVGNTEAF
TRBJ2-7,TRBV7-9,NA,ASSGRGRMAYEQY
TRBJ1-2,TRBV15,NA,ATSRDRVGEGFDYGYT
TRBJ2-7,TRBV2,NA,ASSEEGTGSYEQY
TRBJ2-1,TRBV30,NA,AWIPPGGGSYNEQF
TRBJ1-1,TRBV19,NA,ASSPPWSEAF
TRBJ2-7,TRBV30,NA,AWSGGFAYEQY
TRBJ2-3,TRBV6-1,few,ASSEAGGRSDTQY
TRBJ1-3,TRBV29-1,NA,SVGGAGNTIY
TRBJ1-5,TRBV4-1,NA,ASSQVRQGAVDQPQH
TRBJ1-1,TRBV13,NA,ASSLEEAPGAF
TRBJ1-1,TRBV11-2,NA,ASSDPYEAF
TRBJ2-1,TRBV6-5,NA,ASEGQYNEQF
TRBJ1-5,TRBV7-9,NA,ASSPLSGTGSNQPQH
TRBJ1-6,TRBV30,NA,AWSGAAPRDSPLH
TRBJ1-5,TRBV9,once,ASSVDAGPYSNQPQH
TRBJ2-7,TRBV2,NA,ASSVSGIQSLEQY
TRBJ2-7,TRBV18,NA,ASSPTPGTGVDEQY
TRBJ2-1,TRBV2,NA,ASSLDRDSYNEQF
TRBJ2-5,TRBV27,NA,ASSLTGETQY
TRBJ1-2,TRBV19,once,ASMRGSGTYGYT
TRBJ1-2,TRBV5-8,NA,ASSLAGQGGYGYT
TRBJ1-1,TRBV6-5,NA,ASTRGRNTEAF